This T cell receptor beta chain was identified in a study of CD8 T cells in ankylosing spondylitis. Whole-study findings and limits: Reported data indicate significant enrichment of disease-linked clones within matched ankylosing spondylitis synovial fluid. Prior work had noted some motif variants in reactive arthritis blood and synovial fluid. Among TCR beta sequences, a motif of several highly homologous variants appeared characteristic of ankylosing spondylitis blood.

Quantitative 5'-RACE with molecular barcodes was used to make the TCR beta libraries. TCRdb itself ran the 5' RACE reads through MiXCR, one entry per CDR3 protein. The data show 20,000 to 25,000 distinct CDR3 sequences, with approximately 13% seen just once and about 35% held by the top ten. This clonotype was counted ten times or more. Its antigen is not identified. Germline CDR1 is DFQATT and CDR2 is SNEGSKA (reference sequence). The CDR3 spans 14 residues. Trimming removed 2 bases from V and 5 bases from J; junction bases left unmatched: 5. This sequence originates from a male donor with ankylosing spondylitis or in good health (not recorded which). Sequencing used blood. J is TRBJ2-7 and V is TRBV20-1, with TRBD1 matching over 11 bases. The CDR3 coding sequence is TGCAGTGCTAGATCGGACAGGGGGCTGAACGAGCAGTACTTC. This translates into CSARSDRGLNEQYF.